The 30 T cell receptor beta chains in this list originate from one sample, sequenced in a study of monozygotic twins with inflammatory bowel disease (dated 2019 in TCRdb). The method behind the library was 5' RACE. The sequencer listed for this sample is Illumina HiSeq 2500. TCRdb reprocessed the reads into one record per CDR3 protein sequence, lacking DNA. The record for this sample contains about 140,000 distinct CDR3 sequences. About 2.6% of the sample is in the top ten clones. Sequencing was performed on blood. Every receptor here comes from a human donor with ulcerative colitis or Crohn's disease, or a healthy co-twin of an affected twin (not recorded which).

The gene calls are TRBV12-3 or TRBV12-4 and TRBJ2-1; TCRdb reports TRBD1, a call that lacks DNA to check it against. The CDR3 has 16 residues. The CDR3 here is CASSLRGRILYNEQFF.

The chain employs TRBV11-1 and TRBJ2-5; TCRdb returns TRBD2, unconfirmable since there is no DNA. The germline V gene has CDR1 SGHAT and CDR2 FQDESV (reference sequence). The CDR3 has 13 residues. The CDR3: CASSLEAQETQYF.

The rearrangement uses TRBV7-2 and TRBJ1-1. This CDR3 has 11 amino acids. The germline V gene encodes CDR1 SGHTA and CDR2 FQGNSA. CDR3 region: CASSSGRMTFF. The whole variable domain, filled in from reference TRBV7-2 and TRBJ1-1, reads GAGVSQSPSNKVTEKGKDVELRCDPISGHTALYWYRQSLGQGLEFLIYFQGNSAPDKSGLPSDRFSAERTGGSVSTLTIQRTQQEDSAVYLCASSSGRMTFFGQGTRLTVV.

The gene calls are TRBV7-2 and TRBJ1-4; with no DNA, the TCRdb D assignment of TRBD1 cannot be verified. Germline values: CDR1 SGHTA, CDR2 FQGNSA. This CDR3 has 16 amino acids. The chain's CDR3 is CASSLISLGGNEKLFF.

The rearrangement uses TRBV12-3 or TRBV12-4 and TRBJ1-1. The CDR3 runs 12 residues. CDR3 in amino acids: CASSLTATEAFF.

This chain joins TRBV12-3 or TRBV12-4 and TRBJ1-5; no DNA is available, so the TRBD1 call from TCRdb remains unchecked. The CDR3 loop spans 15 amino acids. This CDR3 is CASTGQLHSNQPQHF.

J is TRBJ1-5 and V is TRBV6-6; TCRdb returns TRBD1, unconfirmable since there is no DNA. The CDR3 runs to 14 residues. CDR1 and CDR2 from the germline V gene are MNHNY and SVGAGI (reference sequence). Here the CDR3 reads CASIQDRGIQPQHF.

The V and J genes are TRBV20-1 and TRBJ1-5; TCRdb indicates TRBD1, and absent DNA this call remains unverified. CDR3 size: 13 residues. The germline gives CDR1 DFQATT, CDR2 SNEGSKA (reference sequence). The CDR3 loop reads CSASQGDGQPQHF.

The chain has TRBV6-5 and TRBJ1-1; the D call from TCRdb, TRBD1, cannot be confirmed without DNA. Germline V gene data show CDR1 as MNHEY and CDR2 as SVGAGI. The CDR3 totals 17 residues. This CDR3 reads CASSYSGQGGMNTEAFF.

The chain employs TRBV12-3 or TRBV12-4 and TRBJ2-1; TCRdb calls TRBD2, which cannot be checked without DNA. CDR3 length: 16 residues. CDR3 residues: CASRTGTSGGWNEQFF.

This sequence joins TRBV28 and TRBJ2-7. The CDR3 has 12 residues. Germline-derived CDR1 and CDR2 are MDHEN and SYDVKM. The CDR3 reads CASSLSWDEQYF.

The CDR3 loop reads CSARRRTGYEQYF. J is TRBJ2-7 and V is TRBV20-1; with no DNA, the TCRdb D assignment of TRBD1 cannot be verified. The CDR3 extends over 13 amino acids. The germline V gene encodes CDR1 DFQATT and CDR2 SNEGSKA (reference sequence).

The chain is built from TRBV6-1 and TRBJ2-1; TCRdb proposes TRBD1, but this gene call is untestable without DNA. CDR1 is MNHNS, CDR2 SASEGT, per germline. The CDR3 consists of 16 residues. The CDR3 sequence is CASSSPRQGNYNEQFF.

This rearrangement joins TRBV7-6 to TRBJ1-2; absent DNA, TCRdb's TRBD1 call cannot be checked. Germline V lookup: CDR1 SGHVS, CDR2 FNYEAQ. The CDR3 has 13 residues. The CDR3 here is CASSLGPYEGYTF.

The rearrangement joins TRBV30 to TRBJ1-1. CDR1 and CDR2 (germline): GTSNPN, SVGIG (reference sequence). This CDR3 has 13 residues. The CDR3 reads CAWSASSNTEAFF.

This chain uses TRBV5-1 with TRBJ2-7; TCRdb selects TRBD1, and the lack of DNA leaves this call unchecked. Germline V gene sequence: CDR1 SGHRS, CDR2 YFSETQ. There are 15 residues in the CDR3. The CDR3 protein is CASSPSGTGSYEQYF. The complete variable domain, with remaining parts taken from reference TRBV5-1 and TRBJ2-7, reads KAGVTQTPRYLIKTRGQQVTLSCSPISGHRSVSWYQQTPGQGLQFLFEYFSETQRNKGNFPGRFSGRQFSNSRSEMNVSTLELGDSALYLCASSPSGTGSYEQYFGPGTRLTVT.

The chain joins TRBV28 to TRBJ2-7; as DNA is missing, the TRBD1 call by TCRdb cannot be tested. Germline V lookup: CDR1 MDHEN, CDR2 SYDVKM. There are 15 residues in the CDR3. CDR3 residues: CASSLGGSLVYEQYF.

The CDR3 loop is CASSYSRTGSKPQHF. The J gene is TRBJ1-5, the V gene TRBV6-5; lacking DNA, the TRBD1 call made by TCRdb goes unchecked. CDR3 length: 15 residues. Germline CDR1 MNHEY, CDR2 SVGAGI.

V usage is TRBV3-1 and J usage is TRBJ1-6. The CDR3 runs to 15 residues. From germline, CDR1 is LGHDT and CDR2 YNNKEL (reference sequence). CDR3 in amino acids: CASNRRGAGYSPLHF. The full variable domain, rest sourced from reference TRBV3-1 and TRBJ1-6, is DTAVSQTPKYLVTQMGNDKSIKCEQNLGHDTMYWYKQDSKKFLKIMFSYNNKELIINETVPNRFSPKSPDKAHLNLHINSLELGDSAVYFCASNRRGAGYSPLHFGNGTRLTVT.

The chain uses TRBV6-1 and TRBJ1-2; the D gene TCRdb calls, TRBD1, cannot be checked with no DNA. Germline V gives CDR1 MNHNS, CDR2 SASEGT. This CDR3 has 17 residues. CDR3 sequence: CASSRQGKTVVQYGYTF.

This chain uses TRBV7-3 with TRBJ1-1; the D gene TCRdb calls, TRBD1, cannot be checked with no DNA. CDR1 and CDR2 (germline): SGHTA, FQGTGA. The CDR3 has 15 amino acids. This chain's CDR3 is CASSSATGRNTEAFF.

The genes are TRBV18 and TRBJ2-3; TCRdb's D call, TRBD2, is unchecked because there is no DNA. The length of the CDR3 is 16 residues. Germline assignment: CDR1 KGHSH and CDR2 LQKENI. The CDR3 loop is CASSPPGLAGADTQYF.

The chain uses TRBV5-1 and TRBJ2-3; the D gene TCRdb calls, TRBD1, cannot be checked with no DNA. The germline V gene encodes CDR1 SGHRS and CDR2 YFSETQ. The CDR3 extends over 14 amino acids. This CDR3 is CASSARGGTDTQYF.

The chain links TRBV4-1 to TRBJ1-5. The germline gives CDR1 MGHRA, CDR2 YSYEKL. The CDR3 consists of 16 residues. This CDR3 is CASSQDGGFGNQPQHF.

V is TRBV7-2 and J is TRBJ2-2; the D gene TCRdb calls, TRBD2, cannot be checked with no DNA. The CDR3 contains 17 residues. Germline V lookup: CDR1 SGHTA, CDR2 FQGNSA. CDR3 protein: CASSLERASSLVGELFF.

This chain connects TRBV5-1 to TRBJ1-5. CDR1 and CDR2 from the germline V gene are SGHRS and YFSETQ. This CDR3 contains 13 residues. This CDR3 is CASSLTVNQPQHF.

This sequence joins TRBV5-4 and TRBJ2-5; absent DNA, TCRdb's TRBD2 call cannot be checked. The CDR3 contains 14 residues. CDR1 and CDR2 from the germline V gene are SGHNT and YYREEE (reference sequence). Here the CDR3 reads CASSLVPLQETQYF.

This CDR3 is CASSLAGRGYEQFF. The genes are TRBV11-3 and TRBJ2-1; lacking DNA, the TRBD1 call made by TCRdb goes unchecked. Germline V gives CDR1 SGHNT, CDR2 YENEEA. There are 14 residues in the CDR3. Supplemented by reference TRBV11-3 and TRBJ2-1, the full variable domain reads EAGVVQSPRYKIIEKKQPVAFWCNPISGHNTLYWYLQNLGQGPELLIRYENEEAVDDSQLPKDRFSAERLKGVDSTLKIQPAELGDSAVYLCASSLAGRGYEQFFGPGTRLTVL.

The V call is TRBV19, the J call TRBJ2-5; TCRdb outputs TRBD1, but without DNA this stays unchecked. CDR3 length equals 14 residues. Germline lookup yields CDR1 LNHDA and CDR2 SQIVND (reference sequence). The CDR3 loop reads CASSISQGKATQYF.

The V and J genes are TRBV6-2 or TRBV6-3 and TRBJ1-5; the TRBD1 assignment by TCRdb is unverifiable without DNA. This CDR3 has 15 amino acids. The germline V gene has CDR1 MNHEY and CDR2 SVGEGT. CDR3 protein: CASSKLGGSNQPQHF.